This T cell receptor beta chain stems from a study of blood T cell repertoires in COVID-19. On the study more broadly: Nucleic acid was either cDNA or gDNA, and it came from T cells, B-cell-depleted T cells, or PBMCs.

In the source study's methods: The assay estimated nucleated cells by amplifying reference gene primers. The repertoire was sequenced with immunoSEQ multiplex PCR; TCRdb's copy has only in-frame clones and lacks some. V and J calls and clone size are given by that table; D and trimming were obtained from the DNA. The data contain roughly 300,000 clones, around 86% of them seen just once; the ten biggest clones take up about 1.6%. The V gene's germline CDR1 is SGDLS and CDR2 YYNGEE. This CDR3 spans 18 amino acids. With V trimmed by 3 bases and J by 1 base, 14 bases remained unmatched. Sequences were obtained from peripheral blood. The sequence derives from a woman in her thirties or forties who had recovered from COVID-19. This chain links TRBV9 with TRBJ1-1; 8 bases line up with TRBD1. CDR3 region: CASSDSRGVDRGNTEAFF. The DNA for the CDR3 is TGTGCCAGCAGCGACTCTCGAGGCGTTGACAGGGGGAACACTGAAGCTTTCTTT.